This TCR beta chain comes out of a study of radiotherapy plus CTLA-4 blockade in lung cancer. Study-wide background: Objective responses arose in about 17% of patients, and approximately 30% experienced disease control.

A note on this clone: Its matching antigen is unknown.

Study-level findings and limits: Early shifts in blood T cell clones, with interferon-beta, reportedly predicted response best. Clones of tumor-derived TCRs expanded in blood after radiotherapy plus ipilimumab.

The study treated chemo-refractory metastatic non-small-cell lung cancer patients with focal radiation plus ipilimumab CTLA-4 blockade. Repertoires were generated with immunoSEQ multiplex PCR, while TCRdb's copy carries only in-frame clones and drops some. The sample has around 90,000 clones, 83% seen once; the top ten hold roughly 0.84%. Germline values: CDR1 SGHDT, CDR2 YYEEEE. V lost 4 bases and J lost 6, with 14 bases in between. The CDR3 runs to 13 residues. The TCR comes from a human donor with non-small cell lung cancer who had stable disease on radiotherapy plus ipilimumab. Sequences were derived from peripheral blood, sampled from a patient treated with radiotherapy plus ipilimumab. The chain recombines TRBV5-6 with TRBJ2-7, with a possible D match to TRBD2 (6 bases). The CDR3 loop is CASSVLGGGEQYF. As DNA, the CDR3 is TGTGCCAGCAGCGTCCTCGGGGGAGGCGAGCAGTACTTC.